This T cell receptor (beta chain) was captured by sequencing in a study of response to subunit inactivated influenza vaccine. This CDR3 has 15 residues. Losses at the gene ends were 7 bases for V and 6 bases for J; bases not matched to a gene: 11. Per the germline V gene, CDR1 is LGHNT and CDR2 is FRNRAP. This clonotype was seen only a few times. Its antigen is undetermined. Study observations and caveats: Researchers suggested that each seasonal influenza vaccination recruits few new T cells.

MiXCR, applied by TCRdb to the RT-PCR reads, yields one record per CDR3 protein. The sample carries hundreds of thousands of distinct CDR3 sequences, 11% recorded once. This sequence originates from a man in his fifties or sixties who received an inactivated influenza vaccine. The sequences come from PBMCs from blood, collected more than 35 days after vaccination. V usage is TRBV12-5 and J usage is TRBJ2-1, with TRBD2 matching over 8 bases. This chain's CDR3 is CASAPPGRAGNEQFF. As DNA, the CDR3 is TGTGCTAGTGCCCCTCCCGGGAGGGCTGGCAATGAGCAGTTCTTC.